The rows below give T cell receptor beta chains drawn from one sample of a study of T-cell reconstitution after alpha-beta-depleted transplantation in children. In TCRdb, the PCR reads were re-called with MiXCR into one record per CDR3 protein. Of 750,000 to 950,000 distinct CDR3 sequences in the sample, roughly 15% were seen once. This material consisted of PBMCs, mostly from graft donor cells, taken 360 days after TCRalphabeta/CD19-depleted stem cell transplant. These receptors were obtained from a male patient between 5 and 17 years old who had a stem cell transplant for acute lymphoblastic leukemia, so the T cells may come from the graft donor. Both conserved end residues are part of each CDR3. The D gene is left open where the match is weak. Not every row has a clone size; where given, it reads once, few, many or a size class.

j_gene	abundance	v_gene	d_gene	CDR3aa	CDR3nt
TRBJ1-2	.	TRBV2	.	CASRDNNYGYTF	TGTGCCAGCAGGGACAACAACTATGGCTACACCTTC
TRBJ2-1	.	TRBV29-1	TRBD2	CSADAGGPREQFF	TGCAGCGCCGACGCGGGAGGGCCGAGGGAGCAGTTCTTC
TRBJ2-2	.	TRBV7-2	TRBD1	CASRPQGAGGELFF	TGTGCCAGCAGGCCACAGGGGGCCGGCGGGGAGCTGTTTTTT
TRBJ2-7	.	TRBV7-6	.	CASSDGQFHEQYF	TGTGCCAGCAGCGACGGACAGTTCCACGAGCAGTACTTC
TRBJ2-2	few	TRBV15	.	CATSRDLRANTGELFF	TGTGCCACCAGCAGAGATTTGAGGGCGAACACCGGGGAGCTGTTTTTT
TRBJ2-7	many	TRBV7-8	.	CASSPPAAYEQYF	TGTGCCAGCAGCCCGCCCGCGGCCTACGAGCAGTACTTC
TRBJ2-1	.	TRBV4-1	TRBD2	CASRGTSHYNEQFF	TGCGCCAGCAGAGGGACTAGCCACTACAATGAGCAGTTCTTC
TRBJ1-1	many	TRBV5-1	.	CASSSHTTAGEAFF	TGCGCCAGCAGCTCGCACACGACAGCGGGTGAAGCTTTCTTT
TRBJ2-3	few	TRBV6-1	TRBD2	CASSPRGTRMSDTQYF	TGTGCCAGCAGCCCCCGGGGGACTAGGATGTCAGATACGCAGTATTTT
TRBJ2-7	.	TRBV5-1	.	CASSFRGSLEQYF	TGCGCCAGCAGCTTCCGGGGTTCCCTCGAGCAGTACTTC
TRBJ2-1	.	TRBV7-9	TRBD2	CASNLGLVGDDEQFF	TGTGCCAGCAACCTTGGACTAGTTGGGGACGATGAGCAGTTCTTC
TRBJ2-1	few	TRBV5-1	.	CASSFEANTYNEQFF	TGCGCCAGCAGCTTTGAGGCTAATACTTACAATGAGCAGTTCTTC
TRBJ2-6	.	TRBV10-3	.	CAISPDASGANVLTF	TGTGCCATCAGCCCCGACGCCTCTGGGGCCAACGTCCTGACTTTC
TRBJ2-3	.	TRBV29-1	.	CSVGSSVVDTQYF	TGCAGCGTGGGGAGTTCAGTGGTAGATACGCAGTATTTT
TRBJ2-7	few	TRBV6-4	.	CASSDSNPGLAYEQYF	TGTGCCAGCAGTGACTCGAATCCGGGCCTCGCCTACGAGCAGTACTTC
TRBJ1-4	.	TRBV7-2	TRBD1	CASSGRQGSREKLFF	TGTGCCAGCAGCGGACGACAGGGGTCAAGGGAAAAACTGTTTTTT
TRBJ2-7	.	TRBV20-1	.	CSARNFGGIGYEQYF	TGCAGTGCTAGAAATTTTGGCGGGATCGGCTACGAGCAGTACTTC
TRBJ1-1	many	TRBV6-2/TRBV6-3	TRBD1	CASSVHSPGGGNTEAFF	TGTGCCAGCAGTGTCCACTCCCCAGGGGGTGGGAACACTGAAGCTTTCTTT
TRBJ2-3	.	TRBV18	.	CASSPRSLGTDTQYF	TGTGCCAGCTCACCGCGATCACTGGGCACAGATACGCAGTATTTT
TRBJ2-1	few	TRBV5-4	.	CASSLGGVRWLRLYNEQFF	TGTGCCAGCAGCTTGGGAGGGGTCAGGTGGCTTCGGCTATACAATGAGCAGTTCTTC
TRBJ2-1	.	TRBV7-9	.	CASSSLESEQFF	TGTGCCAGCAGCAGTCTGGAGAGTGAGCAGTTCTTC
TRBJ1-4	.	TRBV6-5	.	CASSYSLWGPEKLFF	TGTGCCAGCAGTTACTCGTTGTGGGGTCCAGAAAAACTGTTTTTT
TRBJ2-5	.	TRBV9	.	CASSLNRGAETQYF	TGTGCCAGCAGCCTAAATAGAGGGGCAGAGACCCAGTACTTC
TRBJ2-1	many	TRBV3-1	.	CASSQDGLEQFF	TGTGCCAGCAGCCAAGATGGGTTGGAGCAGTTCTTC
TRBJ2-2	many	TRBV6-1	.	CASKVRQGTGELFF	TGTGCCAGCAAAGTGAGGCAGGGGACCGGGGAGCTGTTTTTT
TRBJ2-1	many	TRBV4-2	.	CASSQEGTPNEQFF	TGTGCCAGCAGCCAAGAAGGGACGCCCAATGAGCAGTTCTTC
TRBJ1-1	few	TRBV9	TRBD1	CASSVGDRGYTEAFF	TGTGCCAGCAGCGTAGGGGACAGGGGATACACTGAAGCTTTCTTT
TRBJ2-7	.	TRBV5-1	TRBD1	CASSTEPFSGQGYEQYF	TGCGCCAGCAGCACAGAACCCTTTTCGGGACAGGGCTACGAGCAGTACTTC
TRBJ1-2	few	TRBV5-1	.	CASSPRRGYGYTF	TGCGCCAGCAGCCCCAGACGGGGCTATGGCTACACCTTC
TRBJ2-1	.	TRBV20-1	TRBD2	CSASRTSGRSGEQFF	TGCAGTGCTAGCCGGACTAGCGGGAGAAGTGGTGAGCAGTTCTTC
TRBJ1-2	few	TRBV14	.	CASSQAYTYGYTF	TGTGCCAGCAGCCAAGCCTACACCTATGGCTACACCTTC
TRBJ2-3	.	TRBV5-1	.	CASSPGPSSTDTQYF	TGCGCCAGCAGCCCAGGACCTTCTAGCACAGATACGCAGTATTTT